The 31 T cell receptor beta chains below come from one sample, sequenced in a study of OX40 agonist ivuxolimab in advanced cancers. Library method: the immunoSEQ multiplex PCR assay. Entries here come from immuneACCESS through TCRdb and include only in-frame sequences with V and J called. Some clones fail to appear in such tables; in the studies checked, an unresolved V gene covers under half of the shortfall, and the cause of the remainder is unknown. A total of 50,000 to 70,000 clones appear in this sample, 75% to 95% of them only once. The ten largest clones capture roughly 0.45% of the sample. The specimen was CD4+ or CD8+ T cells sorted from blood, collected in a trial of the OX40 agonist ivuxolimab. The receptors shown here come from an adult with an advanced solid tumor such as melanoma, head and neck, liver or kidney cancer.

The gene calls are TRBV5-4 and TRBJ2-1, with 7 bases fitting TRBD1. The CDR3 runs 15 residues. Germline V gene sequence: CDR1 SGHNT, CDR2 YYREEE (reference sequence). With V trimmed by 2 bases and J by 0 bases, 2 bases remained unmatched. CDR3 nucleotides: TGTGCCAGCAGCTTACAGGGGTCCTCCTACAATGAGCAGTTCTTC. Translation: CASSLQGSSYNEQFF.

The chain joins TRBV10-1 to TRBJ2-3, with 10 positions matching TRBD2. The CDR3 totals 16 residues. Trimming cost V 2 bases and J 4 bases; bases outside gene matches: 6. Germline assignment: CDR1 WNHNN and CDR2 SYGVQD (reference sequence). The CDR3 sequence: CASSEALAGAADTQYF. DNA of the CDR3: TGCGCCAGCAGTGAGGCCCTAGCGGGAGCGGCAGATACGCAGTATTTT.

As DNA, the CDR3 is TGTGCCAGTGGACAGTCCTCTGGAAACACCATATATTTT. It specifies CASGQSSGNTIYF. This chain connects TRBV9 to TRBJ1-3; TRBD1 might be the D (6 bases). Trimming pared 8 bases from V and 0 bases from J, leaving 9 bases between. This CDR3 region has 13 residues. Germline V gene sequence: CDR1 SGDLS, CDR2 YYNGEE.

The chain uses TRBV19 and TRBJ1-5, with TRBD1 identical over 8 bases. V lost 7 bases to trimming and J lost 4 bases; unmatched junction nucleotides: 12. The CDR3 runs to 16 residues. Germline V CDR1 and CDR2: LNHDA, SQIVND (reference sequence). CDR3 in DNA: TGTGCCAGTACCCACGGAGACAGGGGAGGTAATCAGCCCCAGCATTTT. Amino acid sequence: CASTHGDRGGNQPQHF.

The rearrangement joins TRBV2 to TRBJ2-7; TRBD1 matches at 7 bases. CDR1 SNHLY and CDR2 FYNNEI come from the germline V gene. The CDR3 is 13 amino acids. The junction had 7 bases not matched to a gene; V was cut back by 5 bases and J by 6 bases. The CDR3 coding sequence is TGTGCCAGCAGTAATGCCCCAGGGGGCGAGCAGTACTTC. As protein: CASSNAPGGEQYF.

V gene TRBV18 combines with J gene TRBJ2-1, with 8 bases identical to TRBD2. Germline values: CDR1 KGHSH, CDR2 LQKENI. This CDR3 region has 15 residues. Trimming removed 1 base from V and 8 bases from J; junction bases left unmatched: 7. CDR3 protein: CASSPQRGAGDEQFF. In DNA form, the CDR3 reads TGTGCCAGCTCACCACAGCGGGGAGCGGGAGATGAGCAGTTCTTC.

About this clone itself: Different DNA sequences within this sample yield the same CDR3. The rearrangement uses TRBV7-2 and TRBJ2-3, with 8 positions matching TRBD2. This CDR3 spans 14 amino acids. V lost 5 bases and J lost 1; bases outside the gene matches: 2. The germline CDR1 and CDR2 sequences are SGHTA and FQGNSA. The CDR3 is CASSLGLGTDTQYF. CDR3 in DNA: TGTGCCAGCAGCCTGGGACTAGGCACAGATACGCAGTATTTT.

The V and J genes are TRBV5-1 and TRBJ1-4, with TRBD1 matching 8 bases. Per the germline V gene, CDR1 is SGHRS and CDR2 is YFSETQ. The V gene end was trimmed by 7 bases and the J gene end by 6 bases; junction bases not matched to a gene: 8. The CDR3 runs 14 residues. CDR3 nucleotide sequence: TGCGCCAGCCATAAAGAGACAGGGGATGAAAAACTGTTTTTT. As protein: CASHKETGDEKLFF.

The chain is built from TRBV18 and TRBJ2-1; 10 bases map to TRBD2. The CDR3 is 18 residues long. Germline V lookup: CDR1 KGHSH, CDR2 LQKENI. J gave up 8 bases and V 3 bases, and 16 bases lay outside the gene matches. The CDR3 reads CASSPKPSGSAVFDEQFF. CDR3 coding DNA: TGTGCCAGCTCACCTAAACCTAGCGGGAGTGCGGTATTCGATGAGCAGTTCTTC.

The rearrangement uses TRBV5-4 and TRBJ2-5; D tentatively fits TRBD1 or TRBD2 (6 bases each). The CDR3 sequence is 15 residues long. Trimming removed 5 bases from V and 1 base from J, with 15 bases in between. Germline CDR1 SGHNT, CDR2 YYREEE (reference sequence). CDR3 amino acids: CASSPPGASQETQYF. CDR3 nucleotide sequence: TGTGCCAGCAGTCCTCCGGGGGCGAGCCAAGAGACCCAGTACTTC.

The J gene is TRBJ1-1, the V gene TRBV5-1, with 10 nucleotides matching TRBD1. V lost 7 bases to trimming and J lost 7 bases; unmatched junction nucleotides: 4. This CDR3 has 12 residues. CDR1 SGHRS and CDR2 YFSETQ come from the germline V gene. The CDR3 here is CASGTGDVEAFF. As DNA, the CDR3 is TGCGCCAGCGGGACAGGGGATGTTGAAGCTTTCTTT. Full variable domain (remainder filled in from reference TRBV5-1 and TRBJ1-1): KAGVTQTPRYLIKTRGQQVTLSCSPISGHRSVSWYQQTPGQGLQFLFEYFSETQRNKGNFPGRFSGRQFSNSRSEMNVSTLELGDSALYLCASGTGDVEAFFGQGTRLTVV.

The J gene is TRBJ2-6, the V gene TRBV30; TRBD1 agrees at 11 bases. Trimming cost V 0 bases and J 2 bases; bases outside gene matches: 0. Germline CDR1 reads GTSNPN; CDR2 reads SVGIG (reference sequence). The CDR3 is made up of 16 amino acids. The CDR3 bases are TGTGCCTGGAGTGTGGGACAGGGGGCTGGGGCCAACGTCCTGACTTTC. Its translation is CAWSVGQGAGANVLTF.

The rearrangement joins TRBV7-9 to TRBJ1-2; 7 positions match TRBD1. This CDR3 contains 15 residues. The germline V gene encodes CDR1 SEHNR and CDR2 FQNEAQ (reference sequence). J was trimmed by 0 bases and V by 3 bases; bases with no gene match: 4. The CDR3 is CASSFGDRTNYGYTF. The CDR3 DNA sequence: TGTGCCAGCAGCTTCGGGGACAGAACTAACTATGGCTACACCTTC.

V and J are TRBV5-1 and TRBJ2-3; no firm D call. Between the trimmed V and J ends, which lost 0 bases and 0 bases, there was a span of 8 bases. There are 15 residues in the CDR3. Germline V gives CDR1 SGHRS, CDR2 YFSETQ. DNA for the CDR3: TGCGCCAGCAGCTTGGAATTAATTAGCACAGATACGCAGTATTTT. As protein: CASSLELISTDTQYF. Combining the CDR3 with reference TRBV5-1 and TRBJ2-3 gives the whole variable domain KAGVTQTPRYLIKTRGQQVTLSCSPISGHRSVSWYQQTPGQGLQFLFEYFSETQRNKGNFPGRFSGRQFSNSRSEMNVSTLELGDSALYLCASSLELISTDTQYFGPGTRLTVL.

This chain links TRBV6-5 with TRBJ2-1; D is perhaps TRBD1 (5 bases). Germline CDR1 reads MNHEY; CDR2 reads SVGAGI. V was clipped by 6 bases and J by 6 bases, with 18 bases between them. The CDR3 has 15 residues. As DNA, the CDR3 is TGTGCCAGCAGCCCACCCGGCAGGGTTGGCAATGAGCAGTTCTTC. As protein: CASSPPGRVGNEQFF.

This clone came up once. This chain connects TRBV4-3 to TRBJ1-3; a weak D match, TRBD1 (6 bases). CDR1 LGHNA and CDR2 YSLEER come from the germline V gene. Trimming took 5 bases from V and 4 from J, leaving 15 bases between them. The length of the CDR3 is 15 residues. The CDR3 here is CASSMRGGPGNTIYF. CDR3 sequence (DNA): TGCGCCAGCAGCATGCGAGGGGGGCCGGGAAACACCATATATTTT.

The V gene is TRBV12-2, the J gene TRBJ2-7; the DNA was not compared with TRBD2, the D call given in the table. TRBV12-2 represents a pseudogene. This CDR3 spans 16 amino acids. CDR3 protein: CASRSSGLADSYEQYF. Here the CDR3 DNA reads TGTGCAAGTCGCTCCTCGGGACTAGCGGACTCCTACGAGCAGTACTTC.

This clone was counted a few times. V is TRBV7-5 and J is TRBJ2-1; the table calls TRBD2, which could not be checked here. TRBV7-5 is shown as a pseudogene. The CDR3 extends over 17 amino acids. CDR3 sequence reads: CVRTSTSGPSSYNEQFF. The DNA of the CDR3 is TGTGTCAGAACCTCTACTAGCGGACCGAGCTCCTACAATGAGCAGTTCTTC.

The gene calls are TRBV5-1 and TRBJ2-2, with D maybe TRBD1 (7 bases). The CDR3 is made up of 15 amino acids. In germline, CDR1 is SGHRS, CDR2 YFSETQ. Trimming took 1 base from V and 5 from J, leaving 12 bases between them. CDR3: CASSLSAGGTGELFF. Here the CDR3 DNA reads TGCGCCAGCAGCTTGTCCGCAGGGGGGACCGGGGAGCTGTTTTTT.

This clone was detected a few times. This CDR3 reads CASSFLVNTEAFF. The CDR3 nucleotides read TGTGCCAGCAGTTTCTTGGTGAACACTGAAGCTTTCTTT. V usage is TRBV27 and J usage is TRBJ1-1; D unresolved. Germline V lookup: CDR1 MNHEY, CDR2 SMNVEV (reference sequence). Trimming pared 3 bases from V and 0 bases from J, leaving 5 bases between. This CDR3 region has 13 residues.

This clone was seen just once. The chain combines TRBV7-8 with TRBJ2-4; D is uncertain. The CDR3 sequence is 12 residues long. CDR1 is SGHVS and CDR2 is FQNEAQ in the germline V gene. V lost 1 base and J 3 bases, leaving 1 base between the germline ends. CDR3 DNA: TGTGCCAGCAGCTTAGACAAAAACATTCAGTACTTC. Translating it yields CASSLDKNIQYF. Together with reference TRBV7-8 and TRBJ2-4, the CDR3 gives the full variable domain: GAGVSQSPRYKVAKRGQDVALRCDPISGHVSLFWYQQALGQGPEFLTYFQNEAQLDKSGLPSDRFFAERPEGSVSTLKIQRTQQEDSAVYLCASSLDKNIQYFGAGTRLSVL.

This chain links TRBV10-2 with TRBJ2-3; possibly TRBD2 for D (5 bases). V was trimmed by 5 bases and J by 3 bases, leaving 15 bases between them. CDR3 length: 15 residues. Germline V gene lookup returns CDR1 WSHSY and CDR2 SAAADI. CDR3 residues: CASSPQLVGTDTQYF. In DNA, the CDR3 is TGCGCCAGCAGTCCCCAACTAGTTGGGACAGATACGCAGTATTTT.

The rearrangement joins TRBV7-2 to TRBJ1-2; 10 bases map to TRBD1. V lost 3 bases, J lost 3 bases, and 1 base stayed unmatched. The length of the CDR3 is 14 residues. The germline CDR1 and CDR2 sequences are SGHTA and FQGNSA. The chain's CDR3 is CASSLGTGDYGYTF. The CDR3 coding sequence is TGTGCCAGCAGCTTGGGGACAGGGGACTATGGCTACACCTTC. Together with reference TRBV7-2 and TRBJ1-2, the CDR3 gives the full variable domain: GAGVSQSPSNKVTEKGKDVELRCDPISGHTALYWYRQSLGQGLEFLIYFQGNSAPDKSGLPSDRFSAERTGGSVSTLTIQRTQQEDSAVYLCASSLGTGDYGYTFGSGTRLTVV.

Remarks on this clone: Sequence at one end of the junction differs from germline and may be a read error. The chain combines TRBV6-1 with TRBJ2-7; possibly TRBD1 or TRBD2 for D (6 bases each). Per germline, CDR1 MNHNS and CDR2 SASEGT. This CDR3 is built from 15 residues. CDR3 nucleotide sequence: TGTGCCAGCAGTGAAGGCGGGTCGTCCGACAGGAGGGAAAACTTC. Its protein is CASSEGGSSDRRENF.

This sequence joins TRBV4-1 and TRBJ1-5; possibly TRBD1 for D (5 bases). The germline V and J ends were trimmed by 0 bases and 7 bases, with 13 bases remaining between them. The CDR3 covers 15 residues. CDR1 is MGHRA and CDR2 is YSYEKL in the germline V gene. CDR3 loop: CASSQDYGGFQPQHF. CDR3 nucleotides: TGCGCCAGCAGCCAAGATTACGGGGGTTTCCAGCCCCAGCATTTT.

The chain has TRBV6-6 and TRBJ2-3; 10 bases fit TRBD2. Germline lookup yields CDR1 MNHNY and CDR2 SVGAGI (reference sequence). This CDR3 spans 16 amino acids. J was trimmed by 7 bases and V by 5 bases; bases with no gene match: 12. The CDR3 nucleotides read TGTGCCAGCAGTCCGTACCAAGCGGGAGGGCGGAATACGCAGTATTTT. Protein product: CASSPYQAGGRNTQYF.

The V and J genes are TRBV5-1 and TRBJ2-1; D may correspond to TRBD1 or TRBD2 (6 bases each). V gave up 6 bases and J gave up 11 bases, with 12 bases separating them. Germline V gene lookup returns CDR1 SGHRS and CDR2 YFSETQ. The CDR3 has 11 residues. CDR3 bases: TGCGCCAGCAAGGGGGGAGCGAAGCAGTTCTTC. Translating it yields CASKGGAKQFF.

The chain links TRBV19 to TRBJ2-1, with TRBD1 identical over 7 bases. J lost 0 bases, V lost 4 bases, and 3 bases had no gene match. Per germline, CDR1 LNHDA and CDR2 SQIVND (reference sequence). This CDR3 is built from 15 residues. As DNA, the CDR3 is TGTGCCAGTAGTACGGGACAGAGCTCCTACAATGAGCAGTTCTTC. It codes for CASSTGQSSYNEQFF.

This clone was picked up one time. This chain joins TRBV11-3 and TRBJ2-5, with D possibly being TRBD1 or TRBD2 (5 bases each). Germline values: CDR1 SGHNT, CDR2 YENEEA. V lost 8 bases and J 5 bases, leaving 21 bases between the germline ends. The CDR3 contains 15 residues. The DNA of the CDR3 is TGTGCCAGCGGGCCCCCTGAGGGACCCTGGGAGACCCAGTACTTC. It is translated as CASGPPEGPWETQYF.

This clone appeared a single time. This chain links TRBV6-1 with TRBJ2-3; 10 bases fit TRBD2. The CDR3 is made up of 16 amino acids. V was clipped by 4 bases and J by 5 bases; unmatched bases: 9. In germline, CDR1 is MNHNS, CDR2 SASEGT. CDR3 nucleotide sequence: TGTGCCAGCAGTGCCGACCCAGCGGGGGGGGTAGATACGCAGTATTTT. Translated: CASSADPAGGVDTQYF.

The V call is TRBV9, the J call TRBJ2-1, with 12 nucleotides matching TRBD1. The CDR3 runs 16 residues. CDR1 is SGDLS and CDR2 is YYNGEE in the germline V gene. V was pared by 5 bases and J by 10 bases, with 13 bases of the junction left unmatched. CDR3: CASSSQVGTGGGEQFF. The CDR3 DNA reads as TGTGCCAGCAGTTCACAGGTTGGGACAGGGGGCGGGGAGCAGTTCTTC.